One and the same sample provided the 29 T cell receptor beta chains below, sequenced in a study of blood T cell repertoires in COVID-19. Sequencing was performed with immunoSEQ multiplex PCR; in TCRdb, only in-frame clones are kept and a portion is missing. The table includes some 180,000 clones, around 76% detected once. Sample: peripheral blood. The source of these receptors is a woman in her 50s with active or convalescent COVID-19.

The chain combines TRBV18 with TRBJ2-1; D may be TRBD2 (6 bases). The CDR3 covers 17 residues. Trimming shortened V by 3 bases and J by 0 bases, and 15 bases separated the two germline ends. From germline, CDR1 is KGHSH and CDR2 LQKENI. The CDR3 reads CASSPYGGGSSYNEQFF. The CDR3 bases are TGTGCCAGCTCACCGTACGGGGGTGGGAGCTCCTACAATGAGCAGTTCTTC.

CDR3 in amino acids: CSASTGRANSPLHF. CDR3 DNA: TGCAGTGCTAGTACCGGCAGGGCTAATTCACCCCTCCACTTT. The chain combines TRBV20-1 with TRBJ1-6, with TRBD1 as a possible D gene (5 bases). The CDR3 length is 14 residues. The V gene lost 3 bases and the J gene lost 6 bases, with 12 bases spanning the gap. Germline CDR1 and CDR2: DFQATT and SNEGSKA (reference sequence).

This clone was recorded many times. The rearrangement uses TRBV2 and TRBJ1-4, with D possibly TRBD1 on 6 matching bases. CDR3 size: 15 residues. V lost 7 bases and J lost 8, with 20 bases in between. Germline V CDR1 and CDR2: SNHLY, FYNNEI. The CDR3 sequence is CASNPGLGGGEKLFF. For the CDR3, the DNA is TGTGCCAGCAACCCGGGGTTGGGAGGGGGAGAAAAACTGTTTTTT.

This clone has a single count. The chain couples TRBV5-4 to TRBJ1-2, with D possibly matching TRBD1 (5 bases). The V end was cut by 4 bases, the J end by 2 bases, with 9 bases between. The germline gives CDR1 SGHNT, CDR2 YYREEE (reference sequence). This CDR3 is 13 amino acids long. The DNA of the CDR3 is TGTGCCAGCAGCCCGGACAAAAACTATGGCTACACCTTC. It yields the protein CASSPDKNYGYTF.

CDR3 region: CASSIRIPRGGPLYEQYF. CDR3 nucleotide sequence: TGTGCCAGTAGTATCCGCATTCCGAGGGGAGGGCCCCTCTACGAGCAGTACTTC. The V gene is TRBV19, the J gene TRBJ2-7, with 7 positions matching TRBD2. Unmatched junction bases numbered 17, after V lost 3 bases and J lost 3 bases. CDR3 length equals 18 residues. The germline CDR1 and CDR2 sequences are LNHDA and SQIVND (reference sequence).

This clone occurred a few times. The rearrangement links TRBV6-6 to TRBJ2-2; TRBD1 matches at 7 bases. The CDR3 runs 16 residues. V lost 5 bases, J lost 6 bases, and 12 bases stayed unmatched. Germline V gene sequence: CDR1 MNHNY, CDR2 SVGAGI (reference sequence). This CDR3 reads CASSRQGIAYPGELFF. CDR3 DNA sequence: TGTGCCAGCAGTCGACAGGGTATTGCCTACCCCGGGGAGCTGTTTTTT.

V gene TRBV4-3 combines with J gene TRBJ2-1; 10 nucleotides line up with TRBD2. This CDR3 contains 17 residues. The V gene end was trimmed by 0 bases and the J gene end by 6 bases; junction bases not matched to a gene: 8. CDR1 is LGHNA, CDR2 YSLEER, per germline. CDR3 coding DNA: TGCGCCAGCAGCCAAGATTTAGTACTAGCGGGGCTCAATGAGCAGTTCTTC. It codes for CASSQDLVLAGLNEQFF.

This chain joins TRBV6-2 or TRBV6-3 and TRBJ2-6; 7 bases are a match to TRBD1. The germline gives CDR1 MNHEY, CDR2 SVGEGT. There are 15 residues in the CDR3. V was pared by 6 bases and J by 2 bases, with 4 bases of the junction left unmatched. This chain's CDR3 is CASSLQGPGANVLTF. The CDR3 DNA is TGTGCCAGCAGCCTACAGGGGCCTGGGGCCAACGTCCTGACTTTC.

The V gene is TRBV7-8, the J gene TRBJ2-5; a weak D match, TRBD1 (5 bases). Trimming pared 5 bases from V and 6 bases from J, leaving 19 bases between. The CDR3 contains 15 residues. CDR1 and CDR2 from the germline V gene are SGHVS and FQNEAQ. The CDR3 loop reads CASSAPLGQGKTQYF. The CDR3 coding sequence is TGTGCCAGCAGCGCCCCTCTCGGCCAGGGAAAGACCCAGTACTTC.

The chain is built from TRBV5-4 and TRBJ2-7, with TRBD1 matching 7 bases. This CDR3 comprises 12 residues. CDR1 and CDR2 from the germline V gene are SGHNT and YYREEE (reference sequence). The ends lost 1 base at V and 6 bases at J; junction bases unmatched: 1. This CDR3 is CASSLTGAEQYF. The CDR3 DNA reads TGTGCCAGCAGCTTGACAGGGGCCGAGCAGTACTTC.

J is TRBJ2-7 and V is TRBV7-2; perhaps TRBD1 as D (6 bases). V gave up 1 base and J gave up 6 bases, with 19 bases separating them. The CDR3 sequence is 16 residues long. The germline CDR1 and CDR2 sequences are SGHTA and FQGNSA. CDR3 loop: CASSLEVRGPPSEQYF. The CDR3 nucleotides read TGTGCCAGCAGCTTAGAAGTCAGGGGACCTCCTAGCGAGCAGTACTTC.

The rearrangement links TRBV9 to TRBJ1-6; D gene unclear. Trimming left V 0 bases short and J 0 bases short, with 7 bases between. The CDR3 totals 16 residues. Germline CDR1 reads SGDLS; CDR2 reads YYNGEE. The CDR3 sequence: CASSVDSSSYNSPLHF. CDR3 bases: TGTGCCAGCAGCGTAGATTCGAGCTCCTATAATTCACCCCTCCACTTT. Based on the CDR3 plus reference TRBV9 and TRBJ1-6, the full variable domain is DSGVTQTPKHLITATGQRVTLRCSPRSGDLSVYWYQQSLDQGLQFLIQYYNGEERAKGNILERFSAQQFPDLHSELNLSSLELGDSALYFCASSVDSSSYNSPLHFGNGTRLTVT.

The chain employs TRBV12-3 or TRBV12-4 and TRBJ2-3; weak D call: TRBD1 (6 bases). Trimming left V 2 bases short and J 3 bases short, with 6 bases between. CDR3 length: 13 amino acids. In nucleotides, the CDR3 is TGTGCCAGCAGTTTACAGGGGACAGATACGCAGTATTTT. Its translation is CASSLQGTDTQYF.

Only a few counts were recorded for this clone. The same CDR3 also results from other DNA sequences found in this sample. The chain links TRBV28 to TRBJ2-1; D unclear. CDR3 size: 11 residues. Germline assignment: CDR1 MDHEN and CDR2 SYDVKM. Deletions cut 3 bases from V and 9 bases from J, with 6 bases between. The CDR3 nucleotides read TGTGCCAGCAGTTTGCGCGGTGAGCAGTTCTTC. Its translation: CASSLRGEQFF.

The chain combines TRBV5-1 with TRBJ2-7; 10 nucleotides align to TRBD2. The CDR3 is made up of 17 amino acids. Trimming at V came to 4 bases and at J to 4 bases, leaving 14 bases not matched to a gene. CDR1 is SGHRS, CDR2 YFSETQ, per germline. CDR3 bases: TGCGCCAGCAGCCTCAGTAGGACTAGCGGATACCCATACGAGCAGTACTTC. This encodes CASSLSRTSGYPYEQYF.

For the CDR3, the DNA is TGTGCCAGCAGCCGACCTGGGACTCCATCCTACGAGCAGTACTTC. Protein product: CASSRPGTPSYEQYF. This chain links TRBV3-1 (or the pseudogene TRBV3-2) with TRBJ2-7; D is possibly TRBD2 (6 bases). Trimming left V 4 bases short and J 1 base short, with 14 bases between. The CDR3 is made up of 15 amino acids. Germline V gene data show CDR1 as LGHDT and CDR2 as YNNKEL (reference sequence).

The CDR3 loop reads CASSQDGGVRNTEAFF. The CDR3 bases are TGCGCCAGCAGCCAAGATGGAGGGGTCAGGAACACTGAAGCTTTCTTT. This sequence joins TRBV4-3 and TRBJ1-1, with D possibly TRBD1 on 5 matching bases. Deletions cut 0 bases from V and 1 base from J, with 12 bases between. This CDR3 is built from 16 residues. Per germline, CDR1 LGHNA and CDR2 YSLEER.

V is TRBV28 and J is TRBJ1-2; 8 bases are shared with TRBD1. Germline V gene lookup returns CDR1 MDHEN and CDR2 SYDVKM. V gave up 5 bases and J gave up 7 bases; unmatched junction bases: 6. This CDR3 spans 13 amino acids. The CDR3, as DNA: TGTGCCAGCAGTCCGTCGGACAGGGCTGGCTACACCTTC. Translated: CASSPSDRAGYTF.

J is TRBJ2-1 and V is TRBV25-1; TRBD2 matches at 7 bases. The CDR3 covers 14 residues. The germline V gene encodes CDR1 MGHDK and CDR2 SYGVNS. V trimming: 3 bases; J trimming: 4 bases; junction bases outside the gene matches: 3. This chain's CDR3 is CASSEGGQYNEQFF. The CDR3 DNA is TGTGCCAGCAGTGAGGGAGGGCAGTACAATGAGCAGTTCTTC.

The V call is TRBV11-1, the J call TRBJ2-3; D call uncertain. This CDR3 has 15 amino acids. Germline assignment: CDR1 SGHAT and CDR2 FQDESV (reference sequence). Trimming cost V 2 bases and J 0 bases, with 9 bases left between them. As DNA, the CDR3 is TGTGCCAGCAGCTTAAGGAGCCCAAGCACAGATACGCAGTATTTT. Its translation is CASSLRSPSTDTQYF.

This clone was observed a single time. The V call is TRBV24-1, the J call TRBJ1-2; 7 bases align to TRBD1. The V gene end was trimmed by 3 bases and the J gene end by 4 bases; junction bases not matched to a gene: 4. Germline V gene lookup returns CDR1 KGHDR and CDR2 SFDVKD. The CDR3 extends over 14 amino acids. The CDR3 reads CATSDMTGSYGYTF. The CDR3 DNA reads TGTGCCACCAGTGATATGACAGGGTCCTATGGCTACACCTTC.

This clone was seen only once. The genes are TRBV6-5 and TRBJ1-1; no clear D gene. Trimming took 6 bases from V and 2 from J, leaving 13 bases between them. The CDR3 has 14 amino acids. The germline gives CDR1 MNHEY, CDR2 SVGAGI. The chain's CDR3 is CASSRLRTNTEAFF. CDR3 nucleotide sequence: TGTGCCAGCAGCCGCCTTCGAACTAACACTGAAGCTTTCTTT.

A few counts support this clone. The chain joins TRBV29-1 to TRBJ1-1; D not certain. Trimming shortened V by 4 bases and J by 4 bases, and 10 bases separated the two germline ends. The length of the CDR3 is 12 residues. Germline loops: CDR1 SQVTM, CDR2 ANQGSEA. This chain's CDR3 is CSVGVSGTEAFF. As DNA, the CDR3 is TGCAGCGTTGGGGTGAGCGGCACTGAAGCTTTCTTT.

The rearrangement uses TRBV12-3 or TRBV12-4 and TRBJ1-1; tentatively, D is TRBD1 (5 bases). The CDR3 has 13 amino acids. Trimming cost V 5 bases and J 3 bases, with 10 bases left between them. The DNA of the CDR3 is TGTGCCAGCAGTAGGGGTCAGGACACTGAAGCTTTCTTT. Translating gives CASSRGQDTEAFF.

This sequence joins TRBV28 and TRBJ2-5; the D gene is possibly TRBD2 (5 bases). Germline-derived CDR1 and CDR2 are MDHEN and SYDVKM. CDR3 length equals 14 residues. V was pared by 3 bases and J by 9 bases, with 17 bases between. The CDR3 sequence: CASSLPRDPQAQYF. In nucleotides, the CDR3 is TGTGCCAGCAGTTTGCCCCGGGATCCCCAGGCCCAGTACTTC.

The chain recombines TRBV3-1 (or the pseudogene TRBV3-2) with TRBJ1-2; D might be TRBD1 (5 bases). Germline loops: CDR1 LGHDT, CDR2 YNNKEL (reference sequence). The germline V and J ends were trimmed by 3 bases and 1 base, with 9 bases remaining between them. The CDR3 contains 14 residues. CDR3 protein: CASSHGGGNYGYTF. DNA for the CDR3: TGTGCCAGCAGCCACGGGGGGGGTAACTATGGCTACACCTTC.

This chain links TRBV9 with TRBJ2-7; 9 positions match TRBD2. V was clipped by 4 bases and J by 1 base; unmatched bases: 9. This CDR3 spans 16 amino acids. Germline V gene data show CDR1 as SGDLS and CDR2 as YYNGEE. The CDR3 DNA reads as TGTGCCAGCAGCCCACGGGGGACTAGCCCGTCCTACGAGCAGTACTTC. It yields the protein CASSPRGTSPSYEQYF.

The chain employs TRBV6-5 and TRBJ1-2; 7 bases are shared with TRBD1. The CDR3 length is 14 residues. V lost 6 bases and J lost 8; bases outside the gene matches: 12. Per the germline V gene, CDR1 is MNHEY and CDR2 is SVGAGI. CDR3 region: CASRPGQRVGGYTF. Written as DNA, the CDR3 is TGTGCCAGCAGACCGGGACAGAGGGTCGGGGGCTACACCTTC.

The J gene is TRBJ1-6, the V gene TRBV5-1; 8 nucleotides line up with TRBD1. V gave up 5 bases and J gave up 9 bases; unmatched junction bases: 19. Germline V gene sequence: CDR1 SGHRS, CDR2 YFSETQ. The CDR3 extends over 18 amino acids. Written as DNA, the CDR3 is TGCGCCAGCAGAAGAGAGGGCAGGGGGCTGAAAGTTGGTTCACCCCTCCACTTT. Encoded protein: CASRREGRGLKVGSPLHF.